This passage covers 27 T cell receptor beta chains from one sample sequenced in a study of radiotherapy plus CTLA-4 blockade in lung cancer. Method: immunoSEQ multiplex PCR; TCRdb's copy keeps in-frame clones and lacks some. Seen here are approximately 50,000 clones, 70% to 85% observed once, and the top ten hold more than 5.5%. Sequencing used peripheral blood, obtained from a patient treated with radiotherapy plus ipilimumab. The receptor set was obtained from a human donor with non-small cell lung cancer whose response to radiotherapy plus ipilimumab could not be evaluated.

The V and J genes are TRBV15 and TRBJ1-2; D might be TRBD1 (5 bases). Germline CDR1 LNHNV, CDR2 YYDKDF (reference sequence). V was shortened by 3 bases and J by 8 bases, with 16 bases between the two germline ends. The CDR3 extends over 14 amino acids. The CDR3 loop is CATSSRTPAGGYTF. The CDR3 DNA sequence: TGTGCCACCAGCAGCCGGACACCGGCGGGAGGCTACACCTTC.

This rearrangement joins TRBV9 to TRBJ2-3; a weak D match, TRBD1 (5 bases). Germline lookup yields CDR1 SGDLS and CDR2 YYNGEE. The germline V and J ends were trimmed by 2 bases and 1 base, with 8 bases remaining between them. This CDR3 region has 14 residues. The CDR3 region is CASSVEGGTDTQYF. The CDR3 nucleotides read TGTGCCAGCAGCGTGGAAGGGGGCACAGATACGCAGTATTTT.

The CDR3 DNA is TGTGCCAGCTCACGACGGACAGGGGGAGTTTATGGCTACACCTTC. Translation gives CASSRRTGGVYGYTF. V gene TRBV18 combines with J gene TRBJ1-2; 10 nucleotides align to TRBD1. The V segment lost 4 bases and the J segment 5 bases; nucleotides outside the gene matches: 7. The CDR3 sequence is 15 residues long. CDR1 KGHSH and CDR2 LQKENI come from the germline V gene.

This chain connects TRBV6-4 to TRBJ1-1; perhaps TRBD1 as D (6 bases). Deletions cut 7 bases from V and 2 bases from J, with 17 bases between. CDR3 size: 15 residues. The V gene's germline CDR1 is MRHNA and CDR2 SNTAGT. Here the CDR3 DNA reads TGTGCCAGCATGGGGGTAACACAGGGCAACACTGAAGCTTTCTTT. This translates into CASMGVTQGNTEAFF.

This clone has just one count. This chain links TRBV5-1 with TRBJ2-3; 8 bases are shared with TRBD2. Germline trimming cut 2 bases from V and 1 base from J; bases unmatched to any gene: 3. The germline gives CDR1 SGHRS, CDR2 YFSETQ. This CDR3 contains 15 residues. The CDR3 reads CASSFSGDRTDTQYF. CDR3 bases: TGCGCCAGCAGCTTTAGCGGGGACCGCACAGATACGCAGTATTTT.

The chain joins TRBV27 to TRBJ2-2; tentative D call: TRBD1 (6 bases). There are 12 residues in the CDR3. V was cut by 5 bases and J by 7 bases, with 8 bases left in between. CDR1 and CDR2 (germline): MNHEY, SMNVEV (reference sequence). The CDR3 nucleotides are TGTGCCAGCAGTGTCAGGGGCGGGGAGCTGTTTTTT. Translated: CASSVRGGELFF.

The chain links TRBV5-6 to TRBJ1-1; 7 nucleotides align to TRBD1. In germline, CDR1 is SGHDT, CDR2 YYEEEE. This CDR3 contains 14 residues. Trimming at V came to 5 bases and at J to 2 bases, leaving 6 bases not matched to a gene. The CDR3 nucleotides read TGTGCCAGCAGTCACAGGGGACATAACACTGAAGCTTTCTTT. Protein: CASSHRGHNTEAFF.

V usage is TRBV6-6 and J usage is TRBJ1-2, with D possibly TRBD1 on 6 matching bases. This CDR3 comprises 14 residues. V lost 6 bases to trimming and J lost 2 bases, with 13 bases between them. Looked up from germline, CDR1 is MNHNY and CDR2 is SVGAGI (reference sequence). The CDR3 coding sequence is TGTGCCAGCAGCACAGCAGGGGTAAACTATGGCTACACCTTC. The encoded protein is CASSTAGVNYGYTF.

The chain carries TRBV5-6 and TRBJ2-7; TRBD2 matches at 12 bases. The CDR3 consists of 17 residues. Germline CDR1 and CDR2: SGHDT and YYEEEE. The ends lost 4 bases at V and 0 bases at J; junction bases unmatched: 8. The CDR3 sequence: CASSPRTSGVSSYEQYF. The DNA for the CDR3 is TGTGCCAGCAGCCCTAGGACTAGCGGGGTAAGCTCCTACGAGCAGTACTTC.

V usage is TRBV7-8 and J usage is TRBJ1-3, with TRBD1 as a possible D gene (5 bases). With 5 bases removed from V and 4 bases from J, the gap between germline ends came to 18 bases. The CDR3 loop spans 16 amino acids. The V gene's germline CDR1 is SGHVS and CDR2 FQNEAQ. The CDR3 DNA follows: TGTGCCAGCAGCCCCATCAACCAGGGAGGAGGAAACACCATATATTTT. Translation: CASSPINQGGGNTIYF. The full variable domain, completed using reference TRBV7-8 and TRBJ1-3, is GAGVSQSPRYKVAKRGQDVALRCDPISGHVSLFWYQQALGQGPEFLTYFQNEAQLDKSGLPSDRFFAERPEGSVSTLKIQRTQQEDSAVYLCASSPINQGGGNTIYFGEGSWLTVV.

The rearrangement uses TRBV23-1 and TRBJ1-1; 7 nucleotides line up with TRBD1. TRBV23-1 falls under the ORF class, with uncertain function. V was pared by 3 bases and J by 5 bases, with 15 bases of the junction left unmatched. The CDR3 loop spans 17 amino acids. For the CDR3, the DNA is TGCGCCAGCAGTCACCTCACAGGGGAAGGGGTTGGAACTGAAGCTTTCTTT. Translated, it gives CASSHLTGEGVGTEAFF.

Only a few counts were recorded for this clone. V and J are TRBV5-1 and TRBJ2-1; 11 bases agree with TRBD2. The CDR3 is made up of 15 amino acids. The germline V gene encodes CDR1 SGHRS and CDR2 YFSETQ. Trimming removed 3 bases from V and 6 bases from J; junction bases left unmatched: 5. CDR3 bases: TGCGCCAGCAGCTCGGCCGGGACTAGCGGCAATGAGCAGTTCTTC. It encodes CASSSAGTSGNEQFF.

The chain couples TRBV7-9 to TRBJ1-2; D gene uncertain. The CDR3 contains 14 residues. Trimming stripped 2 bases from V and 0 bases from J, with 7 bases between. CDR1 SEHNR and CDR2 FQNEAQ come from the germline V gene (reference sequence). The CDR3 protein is CASSLREANYGYTF. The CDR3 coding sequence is TGTGCCAGCAGCTTACGGGAGGCTAACTATGGCTACACCTTC.

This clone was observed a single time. CDR3 region: CASSSNGGTGELFF. The CDR3 nucleotides read TGTGCCAGCAGCTCGAACGGGGGAACCGGGGAGCTGTTTTTT. The chain uses TRBV5-6 and TRBJ2-2, with D perhaps TRBD2 (6 bases). This CDR3 contains 14 residues. CDR1 is SGHDT and CDR2 is YYEEEE in the germline V gene. The ends were cut back, 3 bases at V and 5 bases at J, with 11 bases in the middle.

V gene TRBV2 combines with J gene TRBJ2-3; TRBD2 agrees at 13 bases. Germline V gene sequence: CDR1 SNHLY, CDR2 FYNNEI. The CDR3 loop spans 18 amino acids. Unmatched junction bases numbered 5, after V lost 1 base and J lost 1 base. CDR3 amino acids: CASSEVGLAGAGTDTQYF. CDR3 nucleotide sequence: TGTGCCAGCAGTGAAGTCGGACTAGCGGGAGCCGGCACAGATACGCAGTATTTT.

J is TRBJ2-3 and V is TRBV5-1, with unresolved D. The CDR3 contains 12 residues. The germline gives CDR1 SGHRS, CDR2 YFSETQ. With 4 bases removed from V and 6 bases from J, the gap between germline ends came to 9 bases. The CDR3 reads CASSPSPDTQYF. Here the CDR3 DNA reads TGCGCCAGCAGCCCCAGTCCGGATACGCAGTATTTT.

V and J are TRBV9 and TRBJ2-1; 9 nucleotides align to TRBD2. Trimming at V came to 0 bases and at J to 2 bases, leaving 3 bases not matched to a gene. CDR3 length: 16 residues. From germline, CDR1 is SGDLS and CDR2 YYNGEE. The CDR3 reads CASSVEASGAYNEQFF. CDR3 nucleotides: TGTGCCAGCAGCGTAGAGGCTAGCGGGGCCTACAATGAGCAGTTCTTC.

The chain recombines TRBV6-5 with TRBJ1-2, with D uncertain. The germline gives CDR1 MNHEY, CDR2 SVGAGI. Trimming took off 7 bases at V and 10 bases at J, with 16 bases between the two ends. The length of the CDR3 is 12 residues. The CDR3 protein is CASKNRGASYTF. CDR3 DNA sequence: TGTGCCAGCAAGAACCGGGGAGCCTCCTACACCTTC.

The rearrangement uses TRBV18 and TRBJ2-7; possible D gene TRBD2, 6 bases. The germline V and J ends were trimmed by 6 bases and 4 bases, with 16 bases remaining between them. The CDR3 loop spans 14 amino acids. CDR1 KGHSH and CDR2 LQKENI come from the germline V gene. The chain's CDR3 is CASSEGPRGYEQYF. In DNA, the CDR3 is TGTGCCAGCTCTGAGGGGCCGCGGGGTTACGAGCAGTACTTC. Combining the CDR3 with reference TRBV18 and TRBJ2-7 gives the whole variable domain NAGVMQNPRHLVRRRGQEARLRCSPMKGHSHVYWYRQLPEEGLKFMVYLQKENIIDESGMPKERFSAEFPKEGPSILRIQQVVRGDSAAYFCASSEGPRGYEQYFGPGTRLTVT.

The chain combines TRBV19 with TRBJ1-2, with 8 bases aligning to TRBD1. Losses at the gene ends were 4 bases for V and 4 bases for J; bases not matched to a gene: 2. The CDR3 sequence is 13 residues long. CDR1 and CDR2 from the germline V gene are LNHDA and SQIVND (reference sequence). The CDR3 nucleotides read TGTGCCAGTAGTAGACAGGGGTTCTATGGCTACACCTTC. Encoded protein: CASSRQGFYGYTF.

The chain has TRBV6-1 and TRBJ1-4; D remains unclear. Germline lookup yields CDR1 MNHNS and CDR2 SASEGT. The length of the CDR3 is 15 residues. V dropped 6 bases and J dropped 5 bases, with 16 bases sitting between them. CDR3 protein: CASSLGSQPNEKLFF. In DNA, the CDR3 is TGTGCCAGCAGCCTAGGGAGTCAGCCGAATGAAAAACTGTTTTTT.

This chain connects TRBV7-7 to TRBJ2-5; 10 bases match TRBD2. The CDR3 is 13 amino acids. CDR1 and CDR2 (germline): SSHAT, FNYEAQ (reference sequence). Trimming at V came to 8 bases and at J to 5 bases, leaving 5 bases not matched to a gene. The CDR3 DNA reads TGTGCCAGCGGAGCGGGGGGGCACGAGACCCAGTACTTC. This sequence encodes CASGAGGHETQYF.

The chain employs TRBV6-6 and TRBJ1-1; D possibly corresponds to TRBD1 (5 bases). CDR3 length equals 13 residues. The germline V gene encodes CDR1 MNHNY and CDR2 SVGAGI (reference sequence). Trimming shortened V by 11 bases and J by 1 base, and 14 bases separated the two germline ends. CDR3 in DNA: TGTGCCTGCGGAGGGGCTCCGAACACTGAAGCTTTCTTT. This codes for CACGGAPNTEAFF.

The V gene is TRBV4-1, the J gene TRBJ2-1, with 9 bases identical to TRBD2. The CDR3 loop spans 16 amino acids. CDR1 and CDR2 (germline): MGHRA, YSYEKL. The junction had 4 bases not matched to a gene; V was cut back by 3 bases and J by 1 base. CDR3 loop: CASSQGGLASYNEQFF. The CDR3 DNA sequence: TGCGCCAGCAGCCAGGGGGGACTAGCATCCTACAATGAGCAGTTCTTC.

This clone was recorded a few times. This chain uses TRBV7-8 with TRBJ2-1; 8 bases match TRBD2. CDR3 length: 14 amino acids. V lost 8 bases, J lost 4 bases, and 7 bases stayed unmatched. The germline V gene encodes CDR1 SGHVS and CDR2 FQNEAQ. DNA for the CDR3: TGTGCCAGCTCCCGGACTAGCTTATACAATGAGCAGTTCTTC. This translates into CASSRTSLYNEQFF. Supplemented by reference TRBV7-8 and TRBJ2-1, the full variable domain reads GAGVSQSPRYKVAKRGQDVALRCDPISGHVSLFWYQQALGQGPEFLTYFQNEAQLDKSGLPSDRFFAERPEGSVSTLKIQRTQQEDSAVYLCASSRTSLYNEQFFGPGTRLTVL.

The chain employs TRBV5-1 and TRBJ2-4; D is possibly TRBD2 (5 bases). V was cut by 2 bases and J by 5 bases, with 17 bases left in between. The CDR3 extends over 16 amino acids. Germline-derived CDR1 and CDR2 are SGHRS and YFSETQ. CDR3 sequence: CASSLGRGLRENIQYF. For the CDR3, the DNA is TGCGCCAGCAGCTTAGGACGGGGTTTACGGGAAAACATTCAGTACTTC.

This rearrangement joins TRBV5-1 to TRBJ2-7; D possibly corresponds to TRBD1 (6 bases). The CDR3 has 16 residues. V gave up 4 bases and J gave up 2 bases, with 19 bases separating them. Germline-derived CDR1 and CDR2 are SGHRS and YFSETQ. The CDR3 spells CASSLSILTGAYEQYF. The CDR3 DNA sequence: TGCGCCAGCAGCCTATCAATACTGACAGGAGCCTACGAGCAGTACTTC.